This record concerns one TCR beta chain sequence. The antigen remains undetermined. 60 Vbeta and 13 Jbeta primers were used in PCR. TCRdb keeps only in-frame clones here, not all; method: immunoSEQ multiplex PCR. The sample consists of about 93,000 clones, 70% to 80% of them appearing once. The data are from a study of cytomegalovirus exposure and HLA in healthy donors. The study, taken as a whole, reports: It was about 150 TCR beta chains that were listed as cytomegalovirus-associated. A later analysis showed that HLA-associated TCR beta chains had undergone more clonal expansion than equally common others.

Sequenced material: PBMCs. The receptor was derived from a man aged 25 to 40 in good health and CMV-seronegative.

The CDR3 bases are TGTGCCAGTGTCAGGGAATCTATAGGCAATCAGCCCCAGCATTTT. The encoded protein is CASVRESIGNQPQHF. The chain carries TRBV19 and TRBJ1-5, with a weak D call TRBD1 (5 bases). The ends were cut back, 8 bases at V and 2 bases at J, with 16 bases in the middle. The CDR3 is 15 amino acids. Germline CDR1 and CDR2: LNHDA and SQIVND (reference sequence).